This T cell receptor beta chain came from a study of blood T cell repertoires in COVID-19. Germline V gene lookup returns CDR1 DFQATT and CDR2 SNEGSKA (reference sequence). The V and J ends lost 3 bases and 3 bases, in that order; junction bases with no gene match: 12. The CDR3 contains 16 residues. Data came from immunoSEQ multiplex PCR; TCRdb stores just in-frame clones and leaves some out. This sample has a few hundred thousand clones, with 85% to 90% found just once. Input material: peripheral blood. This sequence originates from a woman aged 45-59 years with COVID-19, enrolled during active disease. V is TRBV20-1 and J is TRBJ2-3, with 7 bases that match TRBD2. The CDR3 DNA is TGCAGTGCTAGTTTCAGGCGGGAGATCGGGACAGATACGCAGTATTTT. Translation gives CSASFRREIGTDTQYF.